One and the same sample provided the 29 T cell receptor beta chains below, sequenced in a study of healthy donors' naive CD4 and CD8 T cells. Each TCR library used 450 to 600 ng of total RNA and a linear amplification protocol. TCRdb recomputed calls from the reads with MiXCR, one row per CDR3 protein. Altogether approximately 200,000 distinct CDR3 sequences are present, about four fifths being singletons, with the ten largest covering roughly 2.3%. The material sequenced was naive CD4+ and CD8+ T cells sorted from blood, pooled from several donors. The origin of the receptors is a pool of human donors in good health; the sample pools cells from several healthy donors.

J is TRBJ2-3 and V is TRBV27; D remains ambiguous. The CDR3 has 12 amino acids. Per the germline V gene, CDR1 is MNHEY and CDR2 is SMNVEV (reference sequence). The ends were cut back, 4 bases at V and 2 bases at J, with 4 bases in the middle. CDR3 in amino acids: CASSSHTDTQYF. DNA of the CDR3: TGTGCCAGCAGTTCACACACAGATACGCAGTATTTT.

The rearrangement links TRBV27 to TRBJ2-3, with D maybe TRBD2 (6 bases). Germline assignment: CDR1 MNHEY and CDR2 SMNVEV (reference sequence). This CDR3 is 14 amino acids long. V dropped 11 bases and J dropped 2 bases, with 17 bases sitting between them. The CDR3 bases are TGTGCCTCCTCGCCCGGGACTGTCACAGATACGCAGTATTTT. Protein sequence: CASSPGTVTDTQYF.

The gene calls are TRBV15 and TRBJ2-3; 8 bases align to TRBD2. The germline gives CDR1 LNHNV, CDR2 YYDKDF (reference sequence). This CDR3 region has 15 residues. J was trimmed by 7 bases and V by 7 bases; bases with no gene match: 13. The CDR3 loop is CATTRDLVAGNTQYF. CDR3 bases: TGTGCCACCACCAGGGACCTGGTAGCGGGGAATACGCAGTATTTT.

The chain links TRBV30 to TRBJ1-2; 8 positions agree with TRBD1. Germline lookup yields CDR1 GTSNPN and CDR2 SVGIG (reference sequence). V was pared by 4 bases and J by 8 bases, with 12 bases of the junction left unmatched. The CDR3 is 14 amino acids. CDR3 coding DNA: TGTGCCTGGACCCAGGGCGGACAGGGCGGCGGCTACACCTTC. Protein sequence: CAWTQGGQGGGYTF.

J is TRBJ2-1 and V is TRBV20-1; 10 bases agree with TRBD2. CDR3 length: 15 residues. Germline CDR1 DFQATT, CDR2 SNEGSKA (reference sequence). V shed 5 bases, J shed 3 bases, and the junction held 7 bases outside the gene matches. CDR3 bases: TGCAGTGCTTGGGGATCTAGCGGGGGCTACAATGAGCAGTTCTTC. This encodes CSAWGSSGGYNEQFF.

The chain combines TRBV7-8 with TRBJ1-5; 8 bases are a match to TRBD1. This CDR3 comprises 16 residues. Trimming took 1 base from V and 3 from J; bases not matched to a gene: 5. CDR1 and CDR2 (germline): SGHVS, FQNEAQ. The CDR3 reads CASSLDRTGLNQPQHF. Here the CDR3 DNA reads TGTGCCAGCAGCTTAGATAGGACAGGGCTCAATCAGCCCCAGCATTTT. Complete variable domain (other parts from reference TRBV7-8 and TRBJ1-5): GAGVSQSPRYKVAKRGQDVALRCDPISGHVSLFWYQQALGQGPEFLTYFQNEAQLDKSGLPSDRFFAERPEGSVSTLKIQRTQQEDSAVYLCASSLDRTGLNQPQHFGDGTRLSIL.

The rearrangement joins TRBV15 to TRBJ1-2; D is unclear. Deletions cut 4 bases from V and 3 bases from J, with 12 bases between. Germline lookup yields CDR1 LNHNV and CDR2 YYDKDF (reference sequence). The CDR3 contains 14 residues. The CDR3 DNA reads TGTGCCACCAGCATCCCCGGGTTCGACTATGGCTACACCTTC. It is translated as CATSIPGFDYGYTF.

The V gene is TRBV27, the J gene TRBJ1-5; D is unclear. Germline loops: CDR1 MNHEY, CDR2 SMNVEV (reference sequence). Trimming removed 6 bases at V and 0 bases at J, with 12 bases between. CDR3 size: 15 residues. Here the CDR3 reads CASSHPGDSNQPQHF. The CDR3 nucleotides are TGTGCCAGCAGCCACCCCGGTGATAGCAATCAGCCCCAGCATTTT.

The chain is built from TRBV6-4 and TRBJ1-1; maybe TRBD1 (5 bases). The V end lost 6 bases, the J end lost 4 bases, and 12 bases lay between the germline ends. Germline V CDR1 and CDR2: MRHNA, SNTAGT. The CDR3 runs 13 residues. This chain's CDR3 is CASSAGTSTEAFF. CDR3 DNA sequence: TGTGCCAGCAGCGCCGGGACTTCCACTGAAGCTTTCTTT.

The table lists this clonotype with a few counts. The rearrangement joins TRBV10-3 to TRBJ2-5; TRBD2 is a possible D gene (6 bases). Looked up from germline, CDR1 is ENHRY and CDR2 is SYGVKD. The CDR3 has 12 amino acids. Trimming pared 11 bases from V and 3 bases from J, leaving 13 bases between. The CDR3 DNA reads as TGTGCCTCACGGGACTTCGAAGAGACCCAGTACTTC. This gives the protein CASRDFEETQYF.

The CDR3 sequence: CASSEGRLMNTEAFF. CDR3 sequence (DNA): TGTGCCAGCAGTGAAGGAAGGCTTATGAACACTGAAGCTTTCTTT. The gene calls are TRBV6-1 and TRBJ1-1; no reliable D call. Germline CDR1 reads MNHNS; CDR2 reads SASEGT. Trimming shortened V by 1 base and J by 0 bases, and 9 bases separated the two germline ends. CDR3 size: 15 residues.

CDR3 loop: CSVHDRFVEQYF. DNA of the CDR3: TGCAGCGTTCACGACAGGTTTGTCGAGCAGTACTTC. This chain links TRBV29-1 with TRBJ2-7; maybe TRBD1 (6 bases). This CDR3 has 12 residues. Germline loops: CDR1 SQVTM, CDR2 ANQGSEA. Trimming removed 5 bases from V and 6 bases from J, with 14 bases in between.

This clonotype was seen a handful of times. The chain combines TRBV6-5 with TRBJ1-3; D might be TRBD1 (6 bases). The germline V gene has CDR1 MNHEY and CDR2 SVGAGI. Trimming pared 6 bases from V and 4 bases from J, leaving 16 bases between. CDR3 length: 15 amino acids. CDR3: CASRTTGAAGNTIYF. The CDR3 DNA is TGTGCCAGCAGAACTACGGGGGCGGCGGGAAACACCATATATTTT.

The J gene is TRBJ2-2, the V gene TRBV12-3 or TRBV12-4; either TRBD1 or TRBD2 may fit D (6 bases each). CDR3 length: 13 amino acids. Trimming shortened V by 7 bases and J by 6 bases, and 12 bases separated the two germline ends. CDR3 in amino acids: CASIWGAAGELFF. CDR3 bases: TGTGCCAGCATATGGGGGGCGGCCGGGGAGCTGTTTTTT.

The rearrangement links TRBV29-1 to TRBJ2-3; either TRBD1 or TRBD2 may supply D (5 bases each). V gave up 7 bases and J gave up 2 bases, with 19 bases separating them. Germline-derived CDR1 and CDR2 are SQVTM and ANQGSEA. This CDR3 region has 15 residues. This CDR3 reads CSAEAGTGFTDTQYF. The CDR3 coding sequence is TGCAGCGCGGAAGCCGGGACGGGATTCACAGATACGCAGTATTTT.

The rearrangement uses TRBV27 and TRBJ1-4; the D gene is possibly TRBD1 (6 bases). Trimming left V 2 bases short and J 3 bases short, with 10 bases between. Germline V lookup: CDR1 MNHEY, CDR2 SMNVEV (reference sequence). This CDR3 contains 15 residues. The CDR3 coding sequence is TGTGCCAGCAGTTTAAGGGGGTCCCCTAATGAAAAACTGTTTTTT. Its protein product is CASSLRGSPNEKLFF.

This clonotype has more than one count but fewer than ten. V and J are TRBV12-3 or TRBV12-4 and TRBJ1-2; 9 bases are shared with TRBD1. The CDR3 extends over 18 amino acids. With V trimmed by 6 bases and J by 8 bases, 22 bases remained unmatched. The CDR3 region has the DNA TGTGCCAGCAGCTTGAAACCGGGACAGGGCTCGGCGCGGGAAGGCTACACCTTC. This translates into CASSLKPGQGSAREGYTF.

This chain uses TRBV19 with TRBJ1-5; D remains unclear. The CDR3 runs to 14 residues. Germline V gives CDR1 LNHDA, CDR2 SQIVND (reference sequence). Trimming cost V 11 bases and J 0 bases, with 14 bases left between them. The chain's CDR3 is CAAGWGYSNQPQHF. The CDR3 DNA reads as TGTGCCGCTGGATGGGGATATAGCAATCAGCCCCAGCATTTT. Full variable domain (rest looked up from reference TRBV19 and TRBJ1-5): DGGITQSPKYLFRKEGQNVTLSCEQNLNHDAMYWYRQDPGQGLRLIYYSQIVNDFQKGDIAEGYSVSREKKESFPLTVTSAQKNPTAFYLCAAGWGYSNQPQHFGDGTRLSIL.

This CDR3 reads CAWSVQGVGNQPQHF. The CDR3 DNA reads TGTGCCTGGAGTGTACAAGGGGTTGGCAATCAGCCCCAGCATTTT. This chain joins TRBV30 and TRBJ1-5, with D perhaps TRBD1 (5 bases). The germline V gene has CDR1 GTSNPN and CDR2 SVGIG (reference sequence). The length of the CDR3 is 15 residues. V shed 0 bases and J shed 2 bases, with 11 bases lying between them.

The chain uses TRBV29-1 and TRBJ2-3; 12 bases agree with TRBD2. The V gene end was trimmed by 5 bases and the J gene end by 6 bases; junction bases not matched to a gene: 6. Germline values: CDR1 SQVTM, CDR2 ANQGSEA. The CDR3 covers 14 residues. The CDR3 loop is CSVPTSGGEDTQYF. The CDR3 DNA follows: TGCAGCGTTCCGACTAGCGGGGGTGAGGATACGCAGTATTTT.

The V gene is TRBV5-1, the J gene TRBJ1-2; a possible D gene is TRBD1 (6 bases). From germline, CDR1 is SGHRS and CDR2 YFSETQ. Trimming removed 1 base at V and 6 bases at J, with 7 bases between. The CDR3 consists of 12 residues. Here the CDR3 reads CASSLNRDGYTF. CDR3 coding DNA: TGCGCCAGCAGCTTGAACAGGGATGGCTACACCTTC.

This chain joins TRBV6-6 and TRBJ2-1, with 10 bases matching TRBD2. With 4 bases clipped from V and 2 bases from J, the junction kept 2 bases outside the gene matches. This CDR3 comprises 15 residues. Germline CDR1 is MNHNY and CDR2 is SVGAGI (reference sequence). In nucleotides, the CDR3 is TGTGCCAGCAGTTTCGGACTAGCGGCCTACAATGAGCAGTTCTTC. Protein product: CASSFGLAAYNEQFF.

This chain joins TRBV6-1 and TRBJ2-1; TRBD2 matches 9 bases. The CDR3 has 16 amino acids. With 5 bases clipped from V and 3 bases from J, the junction kept 8 bases outside the gene matches. Germline values: CDR1 MNHNS, CDR2 SASEGT. The CDR3 is CASSPSGTSSYNEQFF. CDR3 DNA: TGTGCCAGCAGTCCCTCCGGGACTAGCAGCTACAATGAGCAGTTCTTC.

J is TRBJ2-7 and V is TRBV6-5, with D perhaps TRBD2 (6 bases). V was shortened by 6 bases and J by 3 bases, with 18 bases between the two germline ends. Germline V lookup: CDR1 MNHEY, CDR2 SVGAGI. This CDR3 spans 15 amino acids. The CDR3: CASSATMTRVYEQYF. The CDR3 DNA reads TGTGCCAGCAGCGCTACCATGACTAGAGTCTACGAGCAGTACTTC.

CDR3 DNA: TGCAGCGTTGTAGCGGGAGTCGCCAATGAGCAGTTCTTC. It encodes CSVVAGVANEQFF. This chain connects TRBV29-1 to TRBJ2-1; 9 nucleotides agree with TRBD2. The germline V gene has CDR1 SQVTM and CDR2 ANQGSEA. The ends lost 4 bases at V and 6 bases at J; junction bases unmatched: 4. The CDR3 is 13 amino acids.

The gene calls are TRBV6-2 or TRBV6-3 and TRBJ2-1; D remains ambiguous. The V end lost 0 bases, the J end lost 4 bases, and 7 bases lay between the germline ends. Germline V gives CDR1 MNHEY, CDR2 SVGEGT. The CDR3 sequence is 14 residues long. Here the CDR3 reads CASSYSPAYNEQFF. In nucleotides, the CDR3 is TGTGCCAGCAGTTACTCGCCAGCGTACAATGAGCAGTTCTTC.

This chain joins TRBV2 and TRBJ2-1; no definite D call. Germline CDR1 reads SNHLY; CDR2 reads FYNNEI. CDR3 length equals 14 residues. V gave up 0 bases and J gave up 6 bases, with 9 bases separating them. CDR3 region: CASSEAPGRNEQFF. CDR3 DNA: TGTGCCAGCAGTGAAGCGCCGGGCCGCAATGAGCAGTTCTTC.

The chain links TRBV6-1 to TRBJ1-5; D is uncertain. V lost 6 bases and J lost 0, with 12 bases in between. The germline CDR1 and CDR2 sequences are MNHNS and SASEGT. The CDR3 consists of 15 residues. CDR3 amino acids: CASSEGANSNQPQHF. CDR3 in DNA: TGTGCCAGCAGCGAGGGAGCAAATAGCAATCAGCCCCAGCATTTT.

This clonotype was found once. J is TRBJ1-5 and V is TRBV6-1; 9 bases align to TRBD1. The CDR3 contains 15 residues. Germline CDR1 and CDR2: MNHNS and SASEGT. J gave up 5 bases and V 4 bases, and 6 bases lay outside the gene matches. DNA of the CDR3: TGTGCCAGCAGTGGGGATGGGACAGGGTATCAGCCCCAGCATTTT. Encoded protein: CASSGDGTGYQPQHF.